One sample yielded the 3 T cell receptor beta chains listed below, sequenced in a study of cytomegalovirus exposure and HLA in healthy donors. The PCR ran on 60 Vbeta and 13 Jbeta primers. The table came from immunoSEQ multiplex PCR; TCRdb's copy has only in-frame clones and leaves some out. The sample yields roughly 290,000 clones, about 80% seen once. The sequenced sample was PBMCs. These TCRs come from a girl aged 2 to 10 in good health and CMV-seronegative.

The J gene is TRBJ1-5, the V gene TRBV18; D gene uncertain. The V and J ends lost 6 bases and 10 bases respectively, with 19 bases between them. Per germline, CDR1 KGHSH and CDR2 LQKENI. The CDR3 is 14 amino acids. Written as DNA, the CDR3 is TGTGCCAGCTCCATTGATCGGTTCCCTCTCCCCCAGCATTTT. As protein: CASSIDRFPLPQHF. The whole variable domain, remainder taken from reference TRBV18 and TRBJ1-5, is NAGVMQNPRHLVRRRGQEARLRCSPMKGHSHVYWYRQLPEEGLKFMVYLQKENIIDESGMPKERFSAEFPKEGPSILRIQQVVRGDSAAYFCASSIDRFPLPQHFGDGTRLSIL.

This clone occurred a few times. The chain has TRBV19 and TRBJ2-7, with TRBD1 identical over 8 bases. The germline CDR1 and CDR2 sequences are LNHDA and SQIVND (reference sequence). The V gene end was trimmed by 3 bases and the J gene end by 2 bases; junction bases not matched to a gene: 3. This CDR3 comprises 14 residues. The CDR3, as DNA: TGTGCCAGTAGTATGGGGACAGGCCCCTACGAGCAGTACTTC. It codes for CASSMGTGPYEQYF.

The V and J genes are TRBV27 and TRBJ2-7, with TRBD2 identical over 8 bases. V was pared by 6 bases and J by 1 base, with 11 bases of the junction left unmatched. This CDR3 contains 16 residues. The germline V gene encodes CDR1 MNHEY and CDR2 SMNVEV (reference sequence). Written as DNA, the CDR3 is TGTGCCAGCAGCGGGCTAAGGGCGGGAGGATCCTACGAGCAGTACTTC. Translating gives CASSGLRAGGSYEQYF.